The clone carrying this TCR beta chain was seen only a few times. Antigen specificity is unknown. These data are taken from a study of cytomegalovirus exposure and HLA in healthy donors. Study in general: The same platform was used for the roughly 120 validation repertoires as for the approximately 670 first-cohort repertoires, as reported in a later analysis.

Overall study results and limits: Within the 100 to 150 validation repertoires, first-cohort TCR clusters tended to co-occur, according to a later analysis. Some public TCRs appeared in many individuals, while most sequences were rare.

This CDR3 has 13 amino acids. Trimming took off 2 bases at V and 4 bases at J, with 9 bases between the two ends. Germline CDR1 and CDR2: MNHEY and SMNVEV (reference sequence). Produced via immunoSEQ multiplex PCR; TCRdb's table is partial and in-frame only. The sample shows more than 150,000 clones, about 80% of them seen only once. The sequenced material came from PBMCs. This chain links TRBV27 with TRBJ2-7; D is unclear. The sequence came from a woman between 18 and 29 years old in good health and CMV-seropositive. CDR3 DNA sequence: TGTGCCAGCAGTTTAAACACCCGTTACGAGCAGTACTTC. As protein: CASSLNTRYEQYF.